The clone carrying this T cell receptor beta chain turned up a few times. These data are taken from a study of T-cell memory formation after mild COVID-19. One entry per CDR3 protein results from TCRdb running MiXCR on the 5' RACE reads. The data hold about 440,000 distinct CDR3 sequences, with roughly 20% observed a single time. Trimming cost V 11 bases and J 5 bases; bases outside gene matches: 14. Germline V gene lookup returns CDR1 MNHNY and CDR2 SVGAGI (reference sequence). The CDR3 runs 14 residues. The sequenced sample consisted of PBMCs or a T cell subset sorted from them (not recorded which). This TCR was recovered from an adult woman who had mild COVID-19 (a few samples of this study predate the infection). Cell type and time point are not known. J is TRBJ2-7 and V is TRBV6-6; 8 bases map to TRBD2. CDR3 coding DNA: TGTGCCGCCGCCGGGAACGGGAGGGCCCACGAGCAGTACTTC. Protein sequence: CAAAGNGRAHEQYF.